This T cell receptor (beta chain) came from a study of cytomegalovirus exposure and HLA in healthy donors. Study information: Most donors, about 77% of 350 to 450 genotyped, fell in the Caucasian-associated ancestry cluster.

Study outcomes and limitations: Analysis was carried out at a later point, and it linked a missense DCLRE1C variant to TCR beta V- and J-gene trimming. A prior analysis recorded that most TCR beta V segments were productive about 90% or about 30% of the time. An assumption of roughly uniform sequencing depth across donors underlay the presence/absence analyses.

In the case of this clone: What it binds is not known.

Primers for the PCR totalled 60 Vbeta and 13 Jbeta. TCRdb's copy holds only in-frame clones and misses some; the assay was immunoSEQ multiplex PCR. The repertoire includes more than 250,000 clones, about 87% of them detected once, and approximately 2% sits in the top ten. The V and J ends lost 6 bases and 0 bases, in that order; junction bases with no gene match: 8. Germline-derived CDR1 and CDR2 are SNHLY and FYNNEI. The CDR3 is 17 residues long. The chain links TRBV2 to TRBJ1-4; TRBD1 aligns across 9 bases. The clonotype was recovered from a woman under 30 in good health and CMV-seronegative. The sample was PBMCs. Here the CDR3 DNA reads TGTGCCAGCAGGACAGGGGGGGGCTTTGCAACTAATGAAAAACTGTTTTTT. It specifies CASRTGGGFATNEKLFF.